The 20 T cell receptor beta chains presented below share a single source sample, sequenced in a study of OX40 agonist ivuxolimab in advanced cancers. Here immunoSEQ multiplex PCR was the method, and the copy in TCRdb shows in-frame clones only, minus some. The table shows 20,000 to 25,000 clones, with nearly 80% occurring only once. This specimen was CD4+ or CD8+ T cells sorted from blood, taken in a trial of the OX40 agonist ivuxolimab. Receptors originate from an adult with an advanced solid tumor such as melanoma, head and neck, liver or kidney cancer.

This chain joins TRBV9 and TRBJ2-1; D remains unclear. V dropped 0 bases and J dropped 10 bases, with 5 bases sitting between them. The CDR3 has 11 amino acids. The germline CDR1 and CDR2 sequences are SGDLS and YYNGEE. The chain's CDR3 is CASSVDREQFF. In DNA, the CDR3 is TGTGCCAGCAGCGTAGATAGGGAGCAGTTCTTC.

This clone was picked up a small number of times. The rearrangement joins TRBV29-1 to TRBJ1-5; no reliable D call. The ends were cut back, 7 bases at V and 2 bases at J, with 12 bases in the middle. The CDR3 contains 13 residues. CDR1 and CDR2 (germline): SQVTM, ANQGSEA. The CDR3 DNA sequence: TGCAGCGCGAAGACGGAGGGCAATCAGCCCCAGCATTTT. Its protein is CSAKTEGNQPQHF. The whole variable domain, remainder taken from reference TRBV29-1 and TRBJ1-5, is SAVISQKPSRDICQRGTSLTIQCQVDSQVTMMFWYRQQPGQSLTLIATANQGSEATYESGFVIDKFPISRPNLTFSTLTVSNMSPEDSSIYLCSAKTEGNQPQHFGDGTRLSIL.

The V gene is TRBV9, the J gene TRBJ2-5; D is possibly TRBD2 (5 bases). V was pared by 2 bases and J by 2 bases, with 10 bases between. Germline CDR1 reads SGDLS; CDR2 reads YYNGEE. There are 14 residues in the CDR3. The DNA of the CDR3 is TGTGCCAGCAGCGTGGGCGGGCCTCAAGAGACCCAGTACTTC. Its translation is CASSVGGPQETQYF.

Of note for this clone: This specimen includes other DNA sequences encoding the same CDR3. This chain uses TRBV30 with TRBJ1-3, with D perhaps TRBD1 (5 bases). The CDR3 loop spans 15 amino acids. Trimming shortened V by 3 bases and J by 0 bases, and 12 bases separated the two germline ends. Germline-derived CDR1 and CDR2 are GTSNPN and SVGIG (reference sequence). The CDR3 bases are TGTGCCTGGAGCCGGGACTCTGGCTCTGGAAACACCATATATTTT. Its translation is CAWSRDSGSGNTIYF.

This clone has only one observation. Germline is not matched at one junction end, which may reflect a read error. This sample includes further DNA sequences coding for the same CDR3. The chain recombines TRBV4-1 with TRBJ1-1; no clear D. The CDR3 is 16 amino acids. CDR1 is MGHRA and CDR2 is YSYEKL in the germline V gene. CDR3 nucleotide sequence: TGCGCTAGCAGCCATGCCAAAAGTCGAAGTGGGACTGAAGCTTTCTTT. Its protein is CASSHAKSRSGTEAFF.

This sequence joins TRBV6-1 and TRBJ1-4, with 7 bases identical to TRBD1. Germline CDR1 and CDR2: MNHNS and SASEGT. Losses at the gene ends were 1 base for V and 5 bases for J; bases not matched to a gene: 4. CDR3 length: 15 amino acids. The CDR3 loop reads CASSEGQGFNEKLFF. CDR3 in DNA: TGTGCCAGCAGTGAAGGACAGGGCTTCAATGAAAAACTGTTTTTT.

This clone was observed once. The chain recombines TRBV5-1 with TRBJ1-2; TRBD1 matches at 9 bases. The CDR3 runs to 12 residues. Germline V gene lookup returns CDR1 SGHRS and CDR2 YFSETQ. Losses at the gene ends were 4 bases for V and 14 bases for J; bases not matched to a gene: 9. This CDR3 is CASSPGQGPKTF. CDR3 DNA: TGCGCCAGCAGCCCAGGACAGGGGCCCAAAACCTTC.

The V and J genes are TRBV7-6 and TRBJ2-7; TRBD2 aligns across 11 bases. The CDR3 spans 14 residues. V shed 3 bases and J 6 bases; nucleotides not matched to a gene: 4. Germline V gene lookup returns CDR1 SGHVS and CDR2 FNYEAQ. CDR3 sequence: CASSLVAGGLEQYF. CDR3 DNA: TGTGCCAGCAGCTTGGTAGCGGGGGGGCTCGAGCAGTACTTC.

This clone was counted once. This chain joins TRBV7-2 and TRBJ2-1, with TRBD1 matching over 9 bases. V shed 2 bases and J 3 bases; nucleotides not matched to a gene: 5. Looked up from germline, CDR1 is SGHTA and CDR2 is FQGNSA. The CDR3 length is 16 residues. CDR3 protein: CASSLLGGQGYNEQFF. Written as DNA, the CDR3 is TGTGCCAGCAGCTTACTAGGGGGACAGGGCTACAATGAGCAGTTCTTC. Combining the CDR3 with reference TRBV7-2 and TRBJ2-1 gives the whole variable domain GAGVSQSPSNKVTEKGKDVELRCDPISGHTALYWYRQSLGQGLEFLIYFQGNSAPDKSGLPSDRFSAERTGGSVSTLTIQRTQQEDSAVYLCASSLLGGQGYNEQFFGPGTRLTVL.

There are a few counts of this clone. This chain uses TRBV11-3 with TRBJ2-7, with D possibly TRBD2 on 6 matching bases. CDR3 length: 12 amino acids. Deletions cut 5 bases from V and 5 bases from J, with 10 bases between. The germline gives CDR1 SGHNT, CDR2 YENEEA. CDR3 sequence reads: CASSIGGNEQYF. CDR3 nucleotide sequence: TGTGCCAGCAGCATCGGAGGGAACGAGCAGTACTTC.

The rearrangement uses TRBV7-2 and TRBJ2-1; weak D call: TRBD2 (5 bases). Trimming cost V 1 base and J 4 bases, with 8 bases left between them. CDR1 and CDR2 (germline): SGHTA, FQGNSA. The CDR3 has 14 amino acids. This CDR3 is CASSLGSAYNEQFF. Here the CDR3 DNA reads TGTGCCAGCAGCTTAGGTAGCGCATACAATGAGCAGTTCTTC. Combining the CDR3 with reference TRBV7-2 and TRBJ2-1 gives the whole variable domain GAGVSQSPSNKVTEKGKDVELRCDPISGHTALYWYRQSLGQGLEFLIYFQGNSAPDKSGLPSDRFSAERTGGSVSTLTIQRTQQEDSAVYLCASSLGSAYNEQFFGPGTRLTVL.

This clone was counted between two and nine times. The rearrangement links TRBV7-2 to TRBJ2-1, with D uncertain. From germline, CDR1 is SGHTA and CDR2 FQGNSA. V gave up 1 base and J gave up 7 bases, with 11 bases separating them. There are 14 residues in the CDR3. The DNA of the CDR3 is TGTGCCAGCAGCTTAGACCCAAATGTGAATGAGCAGTTCTTC. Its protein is CASSLDPNVNEQFF.

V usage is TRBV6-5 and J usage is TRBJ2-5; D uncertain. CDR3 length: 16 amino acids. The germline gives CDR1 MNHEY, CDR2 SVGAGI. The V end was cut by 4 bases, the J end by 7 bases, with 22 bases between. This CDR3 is CASSLGVGSSSGTQYF. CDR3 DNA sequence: TGTGCCAGCAGTTTGGGCGTAGGGTCCAGTTCAGGGACCCAGTACTTC.

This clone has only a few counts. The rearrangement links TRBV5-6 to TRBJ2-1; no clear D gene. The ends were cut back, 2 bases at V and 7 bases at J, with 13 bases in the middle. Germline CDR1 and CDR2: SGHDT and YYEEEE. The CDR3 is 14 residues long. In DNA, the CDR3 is TGTGCCAGCAGCTTTGTAGTACGGCTGAATGAGCAGTTCTTC. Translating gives CASSFVVRLNEQFF. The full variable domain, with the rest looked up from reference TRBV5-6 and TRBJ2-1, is DAGVTQSPTHLIKTRGQQVTLRCSPKSGHDTVSWYQQALGQGPQFIFQYYEEEERQRGNFPDRFSGHQFPNYSSELNVNALLLGDSALYLCASSFVVRLNEQFFGPGTRLTVL.

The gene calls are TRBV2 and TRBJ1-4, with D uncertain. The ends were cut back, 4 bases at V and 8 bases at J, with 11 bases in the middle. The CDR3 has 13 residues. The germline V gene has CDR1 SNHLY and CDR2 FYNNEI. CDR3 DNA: TGTGCCAGCAGTGCGGCCCCTGGGGAAAAACTGTTTTTT. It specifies CASSAAPGEKLFF.

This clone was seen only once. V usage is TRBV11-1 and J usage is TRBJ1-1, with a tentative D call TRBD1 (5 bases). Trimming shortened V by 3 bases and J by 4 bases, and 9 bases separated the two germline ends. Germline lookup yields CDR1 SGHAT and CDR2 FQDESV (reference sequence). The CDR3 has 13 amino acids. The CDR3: CASSFQGPTEAFF. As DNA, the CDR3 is TGTGCCAGCAGCTTCCAGGGCCCCACTGAAGCTTTCTTT.

Here the CDR3 DNA reads TGTGCCAGCAGCGTAGGAGGGAATTCACCCCTCCACTTT. Its protein product is CASSVGGNSPLHF. The chain uses TRBV9 and TRBJ1-6, with no clear D. Deletions cut 0 bases from V and 7 bases from J, with 5 bases between. In germline, CDR1 is SGDLS, CDR2 YYNGEE. This CDR3 is 13 amino acids long. Drawing the rest from reference TRBV9 and TRBJ1-6, the complete variable domain is DSGVTQTPKHLITATGQRVTLRCSPRSGDLSVYWYQQSLDQGLQFLIQYYNGEERAKGNILERFSAQQFPDLHSELNLSSLELGDSALYFCASSVGGNSPLHFGNGTRLTVT.

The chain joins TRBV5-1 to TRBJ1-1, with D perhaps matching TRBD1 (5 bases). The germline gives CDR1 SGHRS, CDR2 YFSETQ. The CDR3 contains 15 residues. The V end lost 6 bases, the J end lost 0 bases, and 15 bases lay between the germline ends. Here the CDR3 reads CASTHDRRLNTEAFF. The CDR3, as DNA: TGCGCCAGCACCCACGACAGACGCCTGAACACTGAAGCTTTCTTT.

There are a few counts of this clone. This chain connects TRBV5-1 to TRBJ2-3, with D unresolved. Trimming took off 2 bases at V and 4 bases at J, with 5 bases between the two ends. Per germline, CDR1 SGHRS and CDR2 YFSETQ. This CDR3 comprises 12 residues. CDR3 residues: CASSFSPDTQYF. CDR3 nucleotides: TGCGCCAGCAGCTTTAGTCCAGATACGCAGTATTTT.

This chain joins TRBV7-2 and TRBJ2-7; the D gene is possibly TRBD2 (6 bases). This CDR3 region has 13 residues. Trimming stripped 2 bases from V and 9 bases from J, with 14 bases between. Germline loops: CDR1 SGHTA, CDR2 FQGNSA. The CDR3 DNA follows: TGTGCCAGCAGCTTAAGTCCCCCAGCGGGGCAGTACTTC. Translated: CASSLSPPAGQYF.